These 9 T cell receptor beta chains were all obtained from the same sample, sequenced in a study of T cell repertoires in cytomegalovirus infection. Their antigens remain unidentified. TCRdb fed the reads into MiXCR, producing one record per CDR3 protein. Of around 770,000 distinct CDR3 sequences listed, almost 30% are singletons. This specimen consisted of cultured CD8+ T cells from PBMCs, obtained from culture after CMV antigen stimulation. These receptors were taken from a human donor in good health (CMV status not recorded). Some clones in this sample may be carry-over from other donors' samples.

This clonotype appeared a few times. The gene calls are TRBV7-8 and TRBJ2-3, with 8 nucleotides matching TRBD1. The CDR3 has 16 amino acids. CDR1 is SGHVS and CDR2 is FQNEAQ in the germline V gene. V dropped 11 bases and J dropped 3; count of bases not matched to a gene: 16. CDR3 protein: CAGSPGQVIETDTQYF. CDR3 nucleotides: TGTGCCGGCTCTCCGGGACAGGTTATCGAGACAGATACGCAGTATTTT.

This clonotype was seen many times. This chain connects TRBV9 to TRBJ1-5, with 7 bases lining up with TRBD1. The CDR3 has 15 residues. With V trimmed by 3 bases and J by 3 bases, 6 bases remained unmatched. Per the germline V gene, CDR1 is SGDLS and CDR2 is YYNGEE. CDR3 nucleotide sequence: TGTGCCAGCAGCGCTTCAGGGGGGGTCAATCAGCCCCAGCATTTT. This translates into CASSASGGVNQPQHF.

The V and J genes are TRBV5-6 and TRBJ2-1; no firm D call. The CDR3 spans 13 residues. Looked up from germline, CDR1 is SGHDT and CDR2 is YYEEEE. V shed 0 bases and J shed 5 bases, with 6 bases lying between them. The CDR3, as DNA: TGTGCCAGCAGCTTGGAGCTTAACAATGAGCAGTTCTTC. Translated: CASSLELNNEQFF.

This clonotype showed up just once. The chain recombines TRBV15 with TRBJ2-1; D is unresolved. With 0 bases removed from V and 10 bases from J, the gap between germline ends came to 13 bases. The CDR3 is made up of 14 amino acids. Per the germline V gene, CDR1 is LNHNV and CDR2 is YYDKDF (reference sequence). The CDR3 loop reads CATSREGGLEEQFF. The CDR3 DNA follows: TGTGCCACCAGCAGAGAAGGCGGCTTGGAGGAGCAGTTCTTC.

The V and J genes are TRBV27 and TRBJ1-2; TRBD1 matches 7 bases. V gave up 6 bases and J gave up 0 bases; unmatched junction bases: 4. The germline CDR1 and CDR2 sequences are MNHEY and SMNVEV (reference sequence). CDR3 length equals 14 residues. Written as DNA, the CDR3 is TGTGCCAGCAGGAAAACAGGGGCTAACTATGGCTACACCTTC. Amino acid sequence: CASRKTGANYGYTF.

This clonotype was recorded at least ten times. The chain combines TRBV6-5 with TRBJ2-3, with unresolved D. Germline CDR1 and CDR2: MNHEY and SVGAGI. V was cut by 6 bases and J by 4 bases, with 17 bases left in between. The CDR3 consists of 15 residues. CDR3 in amino acids: CASRPTLTEADTQYF. CDR3 nucleotides: TGTGCCAGCAGACCGACCCTCACAGAGGCAGATACGCAGTATTTT.

The chain carries TRBV7-4 and TRBJ2-7; D is unresolved. Trimming took 1 base from V and 4 from J, leaving 11 bases between them. Germline V gives CDR1 SGHVT, CDR2 SQSDAQ. This CDR3 has 14 residues. The CDR3 spells CASSLVQAQYEQYF. The CDR3 bases are TGTGCCAGCAGCTTAGTCCAGGCACAATACGAGCAGTACTTC. Full variable domain (outside the CDR3, taken from reference TRBV7-4 and TRBJ2-7): GAGVSQSPRYKVAKRGRDVALRCDSISGHVTLYWYRQTLGQGSEVLTYSQSDAQRDKSGRPSGRFSAERPERSVSTLKIQRTEQGDSAVYLCASSLVQAQYEQYFGPGTRLTVT.

The chain combines TRBV5-1 with TRBJ1-3; D not resolved. The V gene lost 4 bases and the J gene lost 0 bases, with 14 bases spanning the gap. Germline lookup yields CDR1 SGHRS and CDR2 YFSETQ. The CDR3 has 16 residues. The CDR3 nucleotides read TGCGCCAGCAGCCTCCCCACGGGGTCCTCTGGAAACACCATATATTTT. Amino acid sequence: CASSLPTGSSGNTIYF.

The chain employs TRBV7-8 and TRBJ2-7; the D gene could be TRBD1 or TRBD2 (5 bases each). The CDR3 is 15 amino acids. Germline CDR1 is SGHVS and CDR2 is FQNEAQ. Trimming stripped 2 bases from V and 5 bases from J, with 16 bases between. CDR3 amino acids: CASSLSGTPRDEQYV. The DNA for the CDR3 is TGTGCCAGCAGCTTATCGGGAACACCCAGGGACGAGCAGTACGTC.